The 10 T cell receptor beta chains reported below all come from one sample, sequenced in a study of T cells in Graves' hyperthyroidism and ophthalmopathy. Amplification targeted TCR beta CDR3 regions from RNA transcripts. Using the HTBI primer set, a first-round RT-PCR was run on the TCR CDR3. Via MiXCR, TCRdb re-called the multiplex PCR reads, giving one row per CDR3 protein. This sample yields a few hundred thousand distinct CDR3 sequences, of which around 14% are seen a single time; approximately 30% belongs to the top ten. Specimen: blood. These receptors came from a woman aged 18 to 35 with Graves' hyperthyroidism that later progressed to Graves' ophthalmopathy.

At least ten counts were recorded for this clonotype. The chain is built from TRBV30 and TRBJ2-7; weak D call: TRBD1 (7 bases). Trimming cost V 1 base and J 3 bases, with 10 bases left between them. Germline V gene sequence: CDR1 GTSNPN, CDR2 SVGIG (reference sequence). The CDR3 extends over 13 amino acids. CDR3 DNA: TGTGCCTGGAGTGGGGGGGACAGCTACGAGCAGTACTTC. Protein sequence: CAWSGGDSYEQYF. The whole variable domain, filled in from reference TRBV30 and TRBJ2-7, reads SQTIHQWPATLVQPVGSPLSLECTVEGTSNPNLYWYRQAAGRGLQLLFYSVGIGQISSEVPQNLSASRPQDRQFILSSKKLLLSDSGFYLCAWSGGDSYEQYFGPGTRLTVT.

This clonotype occurred a few times. V and J are TRBV20-1 and TRBJ2-2; D remains unclear. The CDR3 extends over 14 amino acids. The germline V and J ends were trimmed by 1 base and 0 bases, with 6 bases remaining between them. Germline loops: CDR1 DFQATT, CDR2 SNEGSKA (reference sequence). The CDR3 sequence is CSARAWANTGELFF. The CDR3 bases are TGCAGTGCTAGAGCCTGGGCGAACACCGGGGAGCTGTTTTTT.

This clonotype has ten or more counts. The J gene is TRBJ2-7, the V gene TRBV20-1; D unresolved. The germline V gene has CDR1 DFQATT and CDR2 SNEGSKA (reference sequence). CDR3 length: 13 residues. The germline V and J ends were trimmed by 4 bases and 0 bases, with 10 bases remaining between them. CDR3 amino acids: CSATAAFSYEQYF. The CDR3 nucleotides are TGCAGTGCTACGGCTGCATTCTCCTACGAGCAGTACTTC.

Note on this clonotype: A single base separates this from a much larger clone, so it may be a read error. This sequence joins TRBV10-3 and TRBJ2-2, with 8 positions matching TRBD1. The CDR3 length is 14 residues. Looked up from germline, CDR1 is ENHRY and CDR2 is SYGVKD. This CDR3 reads CAITGDRNTGGLFF. The CDR3 coding sequence is TGTGCCATCACAGGGGACAGGAACACCGGGGGGCTGTTTTTT.

This clonotype was observed a few times. The rearrangement uses TRBV20-1 and TRBJ2-3; the match to TRBD2 covers 10 bases. CDR3 length equals 18 residues. Germline V gives CDR1 DFQATT, CDR2 SNEGSKA (reference sequence). After removal of 4 bases from V and 1 base from J, the junction contained 14 bases not matched to a gene. The CDR3 is CSAMPLLAGRKGTDTQYF. CDR3 nucleotide sequence: TGCAGTGCTATGCCTCTACTAGCGGGACGAAAGGGCACAGATACGCAGTATTTT.

This rearrangement joins TRBV20-1 to TRBJ2-2; a weak D match, TRBD1 (6 bases). Germline V CDR1 and CDR2: DFQATT, SNEGSKA (reference sequence). V lost 6 bases, J lost 7 bases, and 21 bases lay in between. There are 15 residues in the CDR3. CDR3 coding DNA: TGCAGTGCAAAAAAGACAGGCCATCGGAGCGGGGAGCTGTTTTTT. Translating gives CSAKKTGHRSGELFF.

This chain uses TRBV9 with TRBJ2-5; TRBD2 aligns across 9 bases. The CDR3 length is 15 residues. Germline-derived CDR1 and CDR2 are SGDLS and YYNGEE. After removal of 2 bases from V and 6 bases from J, the junction contained 8 bases not matched to a gene. This chain's CDR3 is CASSVTAGGRKTQYF. As DNA, the CDR3 is TGTGCCAGCAGCGTGACAGCGGGAGGTCGAAAGACCCAGTACTTC.

The chain has TRBV4-1 and TRBJ1-1; no firm D call. Trimming removed 1 base at V and 2 bases at J, with 11 bases between. CDR3 length equals 15 residues. Germline V lookup: CDR1 MGHRA, CDR2 YSYEKL. CDR3 bases: TGCGCCAGCAGCCAAGTCATCAGGCCTAACACTGAAGCTTTCTTT. The encoded protein is CASSQVIRPNTEAFF.

Ten or more counts support this clonotype. CDR3 loop: CSARDLRGSHLNTEAFF. Written as DNA, the CDR3 is TGCAGTGCTAGAGATCTTCGGGGCAGCCATTTGAACACTGAAGCTTTCTTT. This chain joins TRBV20-1 and TRBJ1-1; D might be TRBD1 (5 bases). Trimming shortened V by 0 bases and J by 0 bases, and 17 bases separated the two germline ends. This CDR3 has 17 residues. Looked up from germline, CDR1 is DFQATT and CDR2 is SNEGSKA (reference sequence).

The sample holds many counts of this clonotype. This rearrangement joins TRBV28 to TRBJ2-5; D is ambiguous. Germline CDR1 MDHEN, CDR2 SYDVKM. Trimming removed 5 bases from V and 2 bases from J, with 18 bases in between. The CDR3 length is 16 residues. CDR3: CASSPLREAPQETQYF. CDR3 nucleotide sequence: TGTGCCAGCAGTCCCCTCCGCGAGGCTCCACAAGAGACCCAGTACTTC.